This T cell receptor (beta chain) was sequenced in a study of CD8 T cells in ankylosing spondylitis. Study conclusions and caveats: Blood from ankylosing spondylitis patients appeared to carry a characteristic roughly 8-variant TCR beta motif.

TCRdb re-called the 5' RACE reads with MiXCR, one entry per CDR3 protein. The sample records approximately 300,000 distinct CDR3 sequences, 8% being singletons. This clonotype was seen ten or more times. Its cognate antigen is unknown. Material: blood, either unsorted or a sorted T cell fraction (not recorded which). The receptor was derived from a male donor with ankylosing spondylitis.

CDR3 region: CASRRTSPGELFF. The CDR3 DNA follows: TGTGCCAGCAGACGGACTAGCCCCGGGGAGCTGTTTTTT. V usage is TRBV12-3 or TRBV12-4 and J usage is TRBJ2-2; 8 bases agree with TRBD2. Losses at the gene ends were 6 bases for V and 6 bases for J; bases not matched to a gene: 3. The CDR3 spans 13 residues.